Sequencing of this TCR beta chain was carried out in a study of cytomegalovirus exposure and HLA in healthy donors. Findings of the study overall: While the bulk of TCR sequences proved rare, some public TCRs turned up in many donors.

In regard to this clone: What it recognizes is unknown.

It was healthy bone marrow donors who served as donors. Donors had nominal health at sampling but likely had unrecorded immune exposures. The PCR ran on 60 Vbeta and 13 Jbeta primers. This table comes from immunoSEQ multiplex PCR, and its TCRdb copy is limited to in-frame clones, with some not included. The table includes just over 200,000 clones, 75% to 85% detected once. Germline CDR1 is SGHNT and CDR2 is YYREEE (reference sequence). V was clipped by 9 bases and J by 9 bases; unmatched bases: 14. The CDR3 has 13 amino acids. The receptor was isolated from a woman between 35 and 50 years old in good health and CMV-seronegative. The sequenced material came from PBMCs. The chain has TRBV5-4 and TRBJ1-1; 7 bases are a match to TRBD1. This chain's CDR3 is CATRQGLGGQAFF. The CDR3 coding sequence is TGTGCCACCCGACAGGGATTAGGGGGTCAAGCTTTCTTT.